These T cell receptor beta chains were read from a single sample in a study of naive and memory T cell subsets. TCRdb passed the UMI-ligation and nested PCR reads through MiXCR, listing each CDR3 protein once. Of 140,000 to 150,000 distinct CDR3 sequences listed, under 25% are singletons. Sample: naive CD4+ T cells from blood. These receptors came from a human donor in good health. Both conserved end residues are trimmed from each CDR3.

V: TRBV6-5
CDR3: ASSYGGYGTDTQY

V: TRBV6-5
CDR3: ASSLQGTGTDTQY

V: TRBV10-3
CDR3: AIMSQGAYEQY

V: TRBV10-3
CDR3: AIRDRGSSPLH

V: TRBV3-1
CDR3: ASSKIQGANTGELF

V: TRBV29-1
CDR3: SGGGKETQY

V: TRBV6-2/TRBV6-3
CDR3: ASSYRGLNTEAF

V: TRBV7-6
CDR3: ASRGRASGANVLT

V: TRBV20-1
CDR3: SAGTEEETQY

V: TRBV19
CDR3: ASRDPGPKIRDQPQH

V: TRBV6-5
CDR3: ASGPQYTEAF

V: TRBV5-1
CDR3: ASSLEGGERSYEQY

V: TRBV5-4
CDR3: ASRLELQNEQF

V: TRBV12-3/TRBV12-4
CDR3: ASSLGPYEAF

V: TRBV11-2
CDR3: ASSLDSPGLASSYEQY

V: TRBV5-1
CDR3: ASTKGQVEPNVLT

V: TRBV28
CDR3: ASSFLRGLAILEQY

V: TRBV6-5
CDR3: ASSYSLAGSYEQY

V: TRBV3-1
CDR3: ASSQGDPNQPQH

V: TRBV6-5
CDR3: ASSSPSGSTDTQY

V: TRBV12-3/TRBV12-4
CDR3: ASSSGTEYEQY

V: TRBV4-2
CDR3: ASSQDGSGGYNEQF

V: TRBV30
CDR3: AWSLRQGPNTEAF

V: TRBV27
CDR3: ASSPRLIPVLSQGFMDEQF

V: TRBV18
CDR3: ASSPIPRHGYT

V: TRBV7-9
CDR3: ASSLKTSRTQY

V: TRBV20-1
CDR3: SALDRGSYEQY

V: TRBV28
CDR3: ASSYGGASGANVLT

V: TRBV5-1
CDR3: ASSLAPGYYEQY

V: TRBV27
CDR3: ASSSGRGLAGVNNEQF

V: TRBV4-1
CDR3: ASSQRQGPTYEQY

V: TRBV6-5
CDR3: ASSRQIAGVYEQY

V: TRBV20-1
CDR3: SARDRRGRSYNEQF

V: TRBV10-3
CDR3: AISGTGEDEQY

V: TRBV20-1
CDR3: SASLGQLEEQY

V: TRBV10-3
CDR3: ATAGQSSEQY

V: TRBV4-1
CDR3: ASSQDQSRGEF

V: TRBV27
CDR3: ASSWGPYTDTQY

V: TRBV28
CDR3: ASTVTPTGTGNSPLH

V: TRBV28
CDR3: ASSLTGRYLYNEQF

V: TRBV20-1
CDR3: SADYGYT

V: TRBV12-3/TRBV12-4
CDR3: ASKGGEDTGELF

V: TRBV7-2
CDR3: ASSTPGGSQPQH

V: TRBV29-1
CDR3: SAQAGSEAF

V: TRBV14
CDR3: ASSQGGPTQPQH

V: TRBV4-1
CDR3: ASSQDQGSYNEQF

V: TRBV6-6
CDR3: ASSPPGQRGRGEQF

V: TRBV7-9
CDR3: ASSSTADRGRI

V: TRBV27
CDR3: ASMRGENTEAF

V: TRBV12-3/TRBV12-4
CDR3: ASTLSSGNTIY

V: TRBV12-3/TRBV12-4
CDR3: ASSRQGLAGVGTQY